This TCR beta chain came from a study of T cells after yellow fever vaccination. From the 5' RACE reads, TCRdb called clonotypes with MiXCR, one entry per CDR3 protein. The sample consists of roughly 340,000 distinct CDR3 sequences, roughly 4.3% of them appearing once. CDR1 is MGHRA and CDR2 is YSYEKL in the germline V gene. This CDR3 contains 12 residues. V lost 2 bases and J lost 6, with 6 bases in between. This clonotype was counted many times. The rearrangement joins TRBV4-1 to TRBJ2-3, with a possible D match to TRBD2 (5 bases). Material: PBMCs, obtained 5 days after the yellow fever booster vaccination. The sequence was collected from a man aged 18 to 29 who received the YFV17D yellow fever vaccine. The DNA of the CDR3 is TGCGCCAGCAGCCAACGAGGGGATACGCAGTATTTT. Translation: CASSQRGDTQYF.